Below are 9 T cell receptor beta chains sequenced from a single sample in a study of T-cell memory formation after mild COVID-19. Via MiXCR, TCRdb re-called the 5' RACE reads, giving one row per CDR3 protein. Of around 300,000 distinct CDR3 sequences in the sample, around 13% were seen once. The sequenced sample was PBMCs or a T cell subset sorted from them (not recorded which). The receptors stem from a young man who had mild COVID-19 (a few samples of this study predate the infection). Cell type and time point are not known.

The gene calls are TRBV6-5 and TRBJ2-7; no clear D. V was trimmed by 9 bases and J by 3 bases, leaving 9 bases between them. CDR3 size: 11 residues. CDR1 is MNHEY, CDR2 SVGAGI, per germline. CDR3 DNA: TGTGCCAGTATAGTGAACTACGAGCAGTACGTC. Protein: CASIVNYEQYV.

This clonotype was observed a handful of times. The chain links TRBV7-2 to TRBJ1-1, with 7 bases fitting TRBD1. CDR3 length equals 16 residues. Germline values: CDR1 SGHTA, CDR2 FQGNSA. Trimming took 3 bases from V and 0 from J; bases not matched to a gene: 7. CDR3 sequence (DNA): TGTGCCAGCAGCTTGGTAGGGGGCGCTTTGAACACTGAAGCTTTCTTT. Amino acid sequence: CASSLVGGALNTEAFF.

As for this clonotype: This may be a read error: a much more frequent sequence differs by one nucleotide. The J gene is TRBJ1-1, the V gene TRBV7-8; D not certain. CDR1 is SGHVS, CDR2 FQNEAQ, per germline. The germline V and J ends were trimmed by 5 bases and 3 bases, with 7 bases remaining between them. The CDR3 loop spans 12 amino acids. DNA of the CDR3: TGTGCCAGCAGCCCAAGGGACACTGAAGCTTTCTTT. It yields the protein CASSPRDTEAFF.

The rearrangement links TRBV5-1 to TRBJ2-1; TRBD1 agrees at 7 bases. Looked up from germline, CDR1 is SGHRS and CDR2 is YFSETQ. J lost 4 bases, V lost 5 bases, and 9 bases had no gene match. The CDR3 has 15 amino acids. CDR3 loop: CASRGEQGLYNEQFF. CDR3 DNA: TGCGCCAGCAGGGGGGAACAGGGGTTATACAATGAGCAGTTCTTC.

This clonotype has just a few counts. The gene calls are TRBV7-2 and TRBJ2-5; TRBD2 matches at 8 bases. The V gene end was trimmed by 1 base and the J gene end by 0 bases; junction bases not matched to a gene: 7. The germline V gene encodes CDR1 SGHTA and CDR2 FQGNSA. The CDR3 is made up of 17 amino acids. Here the CDR3 reads CASSLGTGGGNQETQYF. Written as DNA, the CDR3 is TGTGCCAGCAGCTTAGGGACCGGCGGGGGGAACCAAGAGACCCAGTACTTC. The full variable domain, in which reference TRBV7-2 and TRBJ2-5 provide the parts outside the CDR3, is GAGVSQSPSNKVTEKGKDVELRCDPISGHTALYWYRQSLGQGLEFLIYFQGNSAPDKSGLPSDRFSAERTGGSVSTLTIQRTQQEDSAVYLCASSLGTGGGNQETQYFGPGTRLLVL.

This clonotype was seen more than once but under ten times. The chain recombines TRBV20-1 with TRBJ1-4; D may be TRBD1 (6 bases). V lost 0 bases, J lost 7 bases, and 18 bases lay in between. The germline V gene encodes CDR1 DFQATT and CDR2 SNEGSKA (reference sequence). The length of the CDR3 is 16 residues. CDR3 region: CSARDRRQGTREKLFF. The CDR3 DNA follows: TGCAGTGCTAGAGACCGGCGGCAGGGGACACGTGAAAAACTGTTTTTT.

This chain uses TRBV6-1 with TRBJ2-5; 8 bases are shared with TRBD1. The V and J ends lost 3 bases and 0 bases, in that order; junction bases with no gene match: 0. The V gene's germline CDR1 is MNHNS and CDR2 SASEGT. This CDR3 has 14 amino acids. The CDR3 loop is CASSEDRDQETQYF. The CDR3 DNA reads TGTGCCAGCAGTGAGGACAGGGACCAAGAGACCCAGTACTTC.

A note on this clonotype: A much larger clone lies a single base off, so this may be a read error. Here the CDR3 reads CASSLDRSLTDTQYF. The CDR3 DNA sequence: TGTGCCAGCAGCTTGGACAGGAGCCTCACAGATACGCAGTATTTT. The chain joins TRBV7-2 to TRBJ2-3; 7 bases map to TRBD1. In germline, CDR1 is SGHTA, CDR2 FQGNSA. The V and J ends lost 3 bases and 2 bases, in that order; junction bases with no gene match: 5. The CDR3 loop spans 15 amino acids.

The chain is built from TRBV18 and TRBJ2-5, with TRBD1 matching over 9 bases. V lost 8 bases and J lost 4; bases outside the gene matches: 8. Germline CDR1 reads KGHSH; CDR2 reads LQKENI. The CDR3 loop spans 14 amino acids. The CDR3 is CASQRDREGETQYF. CDR3 DNA sequence: TGTGCCAGCCAACGGGACAGGGAGGGAGAGACCCAGTACTTC.